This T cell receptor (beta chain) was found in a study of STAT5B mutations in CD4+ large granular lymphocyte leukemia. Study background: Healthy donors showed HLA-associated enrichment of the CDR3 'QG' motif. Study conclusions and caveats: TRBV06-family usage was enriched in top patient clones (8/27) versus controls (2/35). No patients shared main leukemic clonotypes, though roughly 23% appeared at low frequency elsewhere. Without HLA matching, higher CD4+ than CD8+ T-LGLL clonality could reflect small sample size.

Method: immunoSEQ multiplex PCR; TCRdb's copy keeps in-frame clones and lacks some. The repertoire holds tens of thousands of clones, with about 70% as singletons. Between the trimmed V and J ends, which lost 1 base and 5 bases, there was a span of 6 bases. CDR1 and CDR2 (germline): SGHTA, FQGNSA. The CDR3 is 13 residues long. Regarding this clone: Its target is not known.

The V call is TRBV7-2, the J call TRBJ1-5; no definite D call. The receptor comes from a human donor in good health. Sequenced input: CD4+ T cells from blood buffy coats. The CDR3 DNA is TGTGCCAGCAGCTTAGGGAGAGATCAGCCCCAGCATTTT. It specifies CASSLGRDQPQHF.